This TCR beta chain was captured by sequencing in a study of cytomegalovirus exposure and HLA in healthy donors. Regarding the study as a whole: Analyzed later, association rates of TCRs varied across HLA loci, with DRB1 most and HLA-C fewest. An Asian-associated ancestry cluster reportedly showed fewer N-insertions than the approximately 670-donor mean in a later analysis.

This CDR3 is 12 amino acids long. The germline CDR1 and CDR2 sequences are SNHLY and FYNNEI. V lost 7 bases, J lost 8 bases, and 11 bases lay in between. In regard to this clone: The antigen is unknown.

Researchers ran the PCR with 60 Vbeta and 13 Jbeta primers. TCRdb's table, derived via immunoSEQ multiplex PCR, lists solely in-frame clones and lacks some. This sample has under 250,000 clones; around 83% occur once, and the top ten carry roughly 10%. The sequenced material came from PBMCs. This sequence was found in a woman aged 45-59 years in good health and CMV-seropositive. This chain links TRBV2 with TRBJ1-4; tentative D call: TRBD1 (5 bases). CDR3 protein: CASIGGLEKLFF. CDR3 coding DNA: TGTGCCAGCATCGGGGGTTTGGAAAAACTGTTTTTT. The full variable domain, completed using reference TRBV2 and TRBJ1-4, is EPEVTQTPSHQVTQMGQEVILRCVPISNHLYFYWYRQILGQKVEFLVSFYNNEISEKSEIFDDQFSVERPDGSNFTLKIRSTKLEDSAMYFCASIGGLEKLFFGSGTQLSVL.